This T cell receptor (beta chain) originates from a study of human T cells and chemical hapten exposure. Study context: Diphenylcyclopropenone, dosed weekly to the scalp, was given to patients throughout the roughly 25-week study.

Note on this clonotype: The antigen remains unidentified.

This CDR3 spans 17 amino acids. The V end was cut by 5 bases, the J end by 0 bases, with 14 bases between. Germline lookup yields CDR1 LNHDA and CDR2 SQIVND (reference sequence). MiXCR, run by TCRdb on the RACE reads, gives a single entry per CDR3 protein. The table records 55,000 to 75,000 distinct CDR3 sequences, 9.5% to 15% of them present only once. General study results and limits: Every donor had alopecia, and their immune response may therefore differ from healthy people's.

The time point denotes: patch test 3, about 24 weeks after DPC sensitization. Treatment of the sample: therapeutic diphenylcyclopropenone sensitization with weekly scalp DPC. At every patch-test visit, blood was drawn before the patch test was applied. The chain carries TRBV19 and TRBJ2-6; D ambiguous. The TCR was taken from a man aged 25 to 45 with alopecia areata. Some clones in this sample may be carry-over from other donors' samples. The source material was whole blood, sampled in connection with sensitization to the hapten diphenylcyclopropenone (DPC). CDR3 region: CASSPTHLSSGANVLTF. CDR3 coding DNA: TGTGCCAGTAGTCCGACACACCTTAGCTCTGGGGCCAACGTCCTGACTTTC.